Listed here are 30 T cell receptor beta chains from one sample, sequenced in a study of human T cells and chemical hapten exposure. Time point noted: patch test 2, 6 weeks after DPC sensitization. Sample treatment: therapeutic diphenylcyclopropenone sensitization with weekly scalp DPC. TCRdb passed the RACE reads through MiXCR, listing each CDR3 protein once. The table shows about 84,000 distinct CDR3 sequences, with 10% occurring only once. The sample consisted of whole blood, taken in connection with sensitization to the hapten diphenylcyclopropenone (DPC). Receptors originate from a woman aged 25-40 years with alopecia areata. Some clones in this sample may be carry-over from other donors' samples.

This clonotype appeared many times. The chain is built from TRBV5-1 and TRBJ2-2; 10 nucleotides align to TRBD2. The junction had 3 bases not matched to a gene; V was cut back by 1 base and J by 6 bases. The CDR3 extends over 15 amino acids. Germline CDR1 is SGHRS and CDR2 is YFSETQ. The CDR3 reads CASSLSLAGAGELFF. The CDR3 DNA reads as TGCGCCAGCAGCTTGTCGCTAGCGGGAGCCGGGGAGCTGTTTTTT. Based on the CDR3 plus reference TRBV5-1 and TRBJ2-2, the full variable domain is KAGVTQTPRYLIKTRGQQVTLSCSPISGHRSVSWYQQTPGQGLQFLFEYFSETQRNKGNFPGRFSGRQFSNSRSEMNVSTLELGDSALYLCASSLSLAGAGELFFGEGSRLTVL.

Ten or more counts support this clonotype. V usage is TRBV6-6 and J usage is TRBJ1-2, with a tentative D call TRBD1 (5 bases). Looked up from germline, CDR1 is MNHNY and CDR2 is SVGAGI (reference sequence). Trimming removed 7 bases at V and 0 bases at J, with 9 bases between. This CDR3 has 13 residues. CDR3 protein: CASNRDANYGYTF. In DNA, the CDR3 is TGTGCCAGCAACCGGGACGCTAACTATGGCTACACCTTC.

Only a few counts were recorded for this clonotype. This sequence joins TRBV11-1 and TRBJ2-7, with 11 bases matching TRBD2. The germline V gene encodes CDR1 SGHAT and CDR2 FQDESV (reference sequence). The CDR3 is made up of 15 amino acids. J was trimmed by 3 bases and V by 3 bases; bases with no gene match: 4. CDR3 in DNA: TGTGCCAGCAGCTTGACTAGCGGGGACCTCTACGAGCAGTACTTC. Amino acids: CASSLTSGDLYEQYF.

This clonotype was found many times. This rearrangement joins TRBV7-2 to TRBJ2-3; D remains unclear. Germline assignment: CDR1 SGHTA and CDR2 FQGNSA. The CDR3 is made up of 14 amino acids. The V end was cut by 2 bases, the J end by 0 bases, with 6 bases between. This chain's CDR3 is CASSLFLSTDTQYF. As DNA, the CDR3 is TGTGCCAGCAGCTTATTTCTGAGCACAGATACGCAGTATTTT.

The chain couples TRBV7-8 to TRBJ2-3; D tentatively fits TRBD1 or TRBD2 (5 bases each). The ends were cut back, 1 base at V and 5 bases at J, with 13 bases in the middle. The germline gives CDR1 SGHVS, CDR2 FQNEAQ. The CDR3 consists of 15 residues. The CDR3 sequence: CASSLGLPGRDTQYF. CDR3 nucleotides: TGTGCCAGCAGCTTAGGCTTGCCAGGGAGAGATACGCAGTATTTT. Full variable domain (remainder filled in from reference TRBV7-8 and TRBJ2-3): GAGVSQSPRYKVAKRGQDVALRCDPISGHVSLFWYQQALGQGPEFLTYFQNEAQLDKSGLPSDRFFAERPEGSVSTLKIQRTQQEDSAVYLCASSLGLPGRDTQYFGPGTRLTVL.

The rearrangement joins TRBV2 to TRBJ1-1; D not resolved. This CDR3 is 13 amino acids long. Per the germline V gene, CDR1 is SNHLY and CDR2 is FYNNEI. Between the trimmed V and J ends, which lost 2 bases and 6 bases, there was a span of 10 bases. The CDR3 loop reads CASSERSAAEAFF. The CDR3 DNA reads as TGTGCCAGCAGTGAACGGAGCGCTGCTGAAGCTTTCTTT.

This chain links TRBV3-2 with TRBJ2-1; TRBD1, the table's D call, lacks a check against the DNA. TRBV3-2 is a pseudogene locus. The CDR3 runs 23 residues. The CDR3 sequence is CASSQDSLGLAPPTVRQYLEQFF. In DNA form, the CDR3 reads TGTGCCAGCAGCCAAGATAGTTTAGGTCTAGCGCCCCCCACCGTAAGGCAATACCTTGAGCAGTTCTTC.

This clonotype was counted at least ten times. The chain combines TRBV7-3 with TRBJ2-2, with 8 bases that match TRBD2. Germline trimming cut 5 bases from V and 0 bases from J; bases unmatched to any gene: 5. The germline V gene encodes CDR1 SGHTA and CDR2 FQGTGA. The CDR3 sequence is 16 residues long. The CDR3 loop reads CASSPIAGTNTGELFF. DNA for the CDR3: TGTGCCAGCAGCCCAATAGCGGGGACGAACACCGGGGAGCTGTTTTTT.

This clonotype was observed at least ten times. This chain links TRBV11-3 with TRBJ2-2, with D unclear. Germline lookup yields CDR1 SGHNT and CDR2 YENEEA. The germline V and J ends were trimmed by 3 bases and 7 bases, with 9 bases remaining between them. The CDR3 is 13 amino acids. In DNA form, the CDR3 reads TGTGCCAGCAGCTTCGACGGCGGCGGGGAGCTGTTTTTT. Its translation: CASSFDGGGELFF.

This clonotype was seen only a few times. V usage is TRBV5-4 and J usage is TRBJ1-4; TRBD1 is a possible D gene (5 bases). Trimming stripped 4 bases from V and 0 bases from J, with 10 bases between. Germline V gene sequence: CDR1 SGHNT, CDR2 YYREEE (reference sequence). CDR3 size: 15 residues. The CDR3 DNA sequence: TGTGCCAGCAGCCGGGGACCCTCAACTAATGAAAAACTGTTTTTT. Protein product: CASSRGPSTNEKLFF.

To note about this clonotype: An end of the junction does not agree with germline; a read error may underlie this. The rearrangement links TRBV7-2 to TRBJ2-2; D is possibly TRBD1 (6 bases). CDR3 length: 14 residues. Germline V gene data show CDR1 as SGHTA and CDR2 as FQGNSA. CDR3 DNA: TGTGCCAGCAGCTCCCGGACAGACACCGGGAAGCTGTTTTTT. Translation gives CASSSRTDTGKLFF. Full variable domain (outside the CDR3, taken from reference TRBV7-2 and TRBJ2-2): GAGVSQSPSNKVTEKGKDVELRCDPISGHTALYWYRQSLGQGLEFLIYFQGNSAPDKSGLPSDRFSAERTGGSVSTLTIQRTQQEDSAVYLCASSSRTDTGKLFFGEGSRLTVL.

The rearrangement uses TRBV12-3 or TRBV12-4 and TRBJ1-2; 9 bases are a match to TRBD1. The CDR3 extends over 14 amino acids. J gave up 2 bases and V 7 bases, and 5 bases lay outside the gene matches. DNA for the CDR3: TGTGCCAGCAAACCGACAGGGGGGAACTATGGCTACACCTTC. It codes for CASKPTGGNYGYTF.

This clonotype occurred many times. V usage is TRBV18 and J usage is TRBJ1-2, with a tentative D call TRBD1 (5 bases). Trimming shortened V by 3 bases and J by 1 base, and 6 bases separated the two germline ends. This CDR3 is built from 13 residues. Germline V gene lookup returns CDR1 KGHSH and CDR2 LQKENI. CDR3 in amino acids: CASSPDINYGYTF. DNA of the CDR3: TGTGCCAGCTCACCGGACATTAACTATGGCTACACCTTC.

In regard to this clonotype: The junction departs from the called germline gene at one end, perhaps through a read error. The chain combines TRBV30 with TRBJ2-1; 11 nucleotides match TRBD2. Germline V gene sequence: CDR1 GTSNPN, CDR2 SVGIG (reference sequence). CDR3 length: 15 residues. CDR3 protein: CTWSVFPQGTSGKFF. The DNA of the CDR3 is TGTACCTGGAGTGTATTCCCCCAAGGGACTAGCGGAAAGTTCTTC. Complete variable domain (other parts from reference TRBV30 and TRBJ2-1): SQTIHQWPATLVQPVGSPLSLECTVEGTSNPNLYWYRQAAGRGLQLLFYSVGIGQISSEVPQNLSASRPQDRQFILSSKKLLLSDSGFYLCTWSVFPQGTSGKFFGPGTRLTVL.

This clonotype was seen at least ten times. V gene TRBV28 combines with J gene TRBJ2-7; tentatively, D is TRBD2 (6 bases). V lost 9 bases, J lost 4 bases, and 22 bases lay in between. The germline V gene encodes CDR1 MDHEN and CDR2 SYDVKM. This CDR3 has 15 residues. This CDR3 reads CASSGGASLNYEQYF. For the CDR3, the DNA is TGTGCCAGTTCCGGAGGGGCCAGCTTAAATTACGAGCAGTACTTC. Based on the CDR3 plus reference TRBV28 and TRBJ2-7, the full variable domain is DVKVTQSSRYLVKRTGEKVFLECVQDMDHENMFWYRQDPGLGLRLIYFSYDVKMKEKGDIPEGYSVSREKKERFSLILESASTNQTSMYLCASSGGASLNYEQYFGPGTRLTVT.

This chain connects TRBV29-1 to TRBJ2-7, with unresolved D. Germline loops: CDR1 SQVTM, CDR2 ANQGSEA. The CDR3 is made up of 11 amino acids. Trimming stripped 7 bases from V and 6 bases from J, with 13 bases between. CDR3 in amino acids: CSALDPPEQYF. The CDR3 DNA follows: TGCAGCGCCTTGGACCCTCCCGAGCAGTACTTC.

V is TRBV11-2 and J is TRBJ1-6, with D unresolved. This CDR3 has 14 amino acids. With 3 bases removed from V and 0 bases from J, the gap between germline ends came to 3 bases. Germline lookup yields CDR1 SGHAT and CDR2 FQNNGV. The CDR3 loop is CASSLRSYNSPLHF. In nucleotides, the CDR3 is TGTGCCAGCAGCTTGCGCTCCTATAATTCACCCCTCCACTTT.

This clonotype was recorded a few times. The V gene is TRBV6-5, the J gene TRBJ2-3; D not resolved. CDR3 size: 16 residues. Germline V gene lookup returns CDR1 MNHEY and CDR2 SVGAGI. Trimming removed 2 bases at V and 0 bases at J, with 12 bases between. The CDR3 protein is CASSYDWQRSTDTQYF. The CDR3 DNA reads TGTGCCAGCAGTTACGACTGGCAGAGAAGCACAGATACGCAGTATTTT.

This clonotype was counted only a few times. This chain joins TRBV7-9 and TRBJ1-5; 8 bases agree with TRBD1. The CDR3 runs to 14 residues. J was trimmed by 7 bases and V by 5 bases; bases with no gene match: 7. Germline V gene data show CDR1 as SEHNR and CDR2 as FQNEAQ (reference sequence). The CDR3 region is CASSPQGAEQPQHF. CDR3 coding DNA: TGTGCCAGCAGCCCTCAGGGGGCCGAGCAGCCCCAGCATTTT.

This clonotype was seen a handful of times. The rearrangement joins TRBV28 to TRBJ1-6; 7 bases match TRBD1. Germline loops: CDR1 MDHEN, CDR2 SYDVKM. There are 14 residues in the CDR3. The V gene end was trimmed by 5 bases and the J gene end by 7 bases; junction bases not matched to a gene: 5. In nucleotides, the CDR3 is TGTGCCAGCAGTCCTTCAGGGGGGAATTCACCCCTCCACTTT. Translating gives CASSPSGGNSPLHF. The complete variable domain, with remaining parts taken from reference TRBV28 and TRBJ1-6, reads DVKVTQSSRYLVKRTGEKVFLECVQDMDHENMFWYRQDPGLGLRLIYFSYDVKMKEKGDIPEGYSVSREKKERFSLILESASTNQTSMYLCASSPSGGNSPLHFGNGTRLTVT.

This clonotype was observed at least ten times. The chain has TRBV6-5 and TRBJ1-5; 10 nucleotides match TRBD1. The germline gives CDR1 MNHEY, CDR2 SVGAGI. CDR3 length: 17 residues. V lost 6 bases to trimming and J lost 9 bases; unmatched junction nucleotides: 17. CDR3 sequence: CASSRLGTGAPIWPQHF. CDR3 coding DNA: TGTGCCAGCAGCCGTTTGGGGACAGGGGCTCCTATATGGCCCCAGCATTTT.

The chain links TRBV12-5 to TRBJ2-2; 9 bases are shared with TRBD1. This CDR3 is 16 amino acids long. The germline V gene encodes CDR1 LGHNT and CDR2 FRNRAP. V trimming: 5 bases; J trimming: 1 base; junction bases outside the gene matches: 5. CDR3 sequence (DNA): TGTGCTAGTGGTCCGGGGACAGGGAGGAACACCGGGGAGCTGTTTTTT. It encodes CASGPGTGRNTGELFF.

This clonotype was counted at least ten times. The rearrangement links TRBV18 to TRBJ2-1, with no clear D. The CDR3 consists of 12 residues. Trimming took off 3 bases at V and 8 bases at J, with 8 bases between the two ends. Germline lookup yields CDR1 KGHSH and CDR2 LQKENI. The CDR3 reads CASSPGRDEQFF. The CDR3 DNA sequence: TGTGCCAGCTCACCCGGTAGGGATGAGCAGTTCTTC.

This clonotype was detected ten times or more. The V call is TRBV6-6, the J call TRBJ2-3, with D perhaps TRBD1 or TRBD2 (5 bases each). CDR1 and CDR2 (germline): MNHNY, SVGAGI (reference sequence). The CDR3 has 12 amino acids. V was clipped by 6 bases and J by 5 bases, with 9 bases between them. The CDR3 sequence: CASRSGGDTQYF. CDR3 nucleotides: TGTGCCAGCAGGAGTGGGGGAGATACGCAGTATTTT.

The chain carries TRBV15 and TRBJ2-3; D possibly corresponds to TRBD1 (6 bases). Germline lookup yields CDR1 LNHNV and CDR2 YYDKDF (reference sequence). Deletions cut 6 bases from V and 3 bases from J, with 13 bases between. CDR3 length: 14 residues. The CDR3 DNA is TGTGCCACCAGAGGGAATCAGGGGACAGATACGCAGTATTTT. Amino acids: CATRGNQGTDTQYF.

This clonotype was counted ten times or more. CDR3 in amino acids: CAWSGYRGGSPLHF. CDR3 DNA: TGTGCCTGGAGTGGCTACAGGGGCGGTTCACCCCTCCACTTT. This chain uses TRBV30 with TRBJ1-6, with 7 bases aligning to TRBD1. Trimming took 1 base from V and 9 from J; bases not matched to a gene: 6. From germline, CDR1 is GTSNPN and CDR2 SVGIG (reference sequence). The CDR3 is made up of 14 amino acids.

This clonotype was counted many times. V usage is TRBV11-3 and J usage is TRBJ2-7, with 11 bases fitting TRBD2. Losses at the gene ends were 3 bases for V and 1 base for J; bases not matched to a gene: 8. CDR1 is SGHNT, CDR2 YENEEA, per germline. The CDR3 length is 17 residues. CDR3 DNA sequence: TGTGCCAGCAGCTTGGCCCCAGGGACTAGCGGATCCTACGAGCAGTACTTC. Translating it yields CASSLAPGTSGSYEQYF.

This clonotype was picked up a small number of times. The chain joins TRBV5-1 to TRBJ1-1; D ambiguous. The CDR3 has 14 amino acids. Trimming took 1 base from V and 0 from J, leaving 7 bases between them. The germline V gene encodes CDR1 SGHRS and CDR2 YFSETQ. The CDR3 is CASSLFGVNTEAFF. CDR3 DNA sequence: TGCGCCAGCAGCTTGTTTGGCGTGAACACTGAAGCTTTCTTT.

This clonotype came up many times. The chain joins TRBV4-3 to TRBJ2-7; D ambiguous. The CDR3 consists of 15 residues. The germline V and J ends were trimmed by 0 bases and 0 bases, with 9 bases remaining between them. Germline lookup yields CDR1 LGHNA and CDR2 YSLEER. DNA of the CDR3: TGCGCCAGCAGCCAAGATTTGGTCGGCTCCTACGAGCAGTACTTC. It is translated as CASSQDLVGSYEQYF.

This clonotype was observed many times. CDR3 residues: CASSSWDTDTQYF. CDR3 DNA sequence: TGCGCCAGCAGCTCCTGGGACACAGATACGCAGTATTTT. The chain uses TRBV5-1 and TRBJ2-3; no firm D call. The germline V gene has CDR1 SGHRS and CDR2 YFSETQ. Trimming shortened V by 3 bases and J by 2 bases, and 7 bases separated the two germline ends. This CDR3 is 13 amino acids long.